Below, one T cell receptor beta chain is given with its context. It lacks a known antigen. Nothing much larger sits one base from this clone, and base qualities are not available. The sample is drawn from a study of T cell repertoires in cytomegalovirus infection (dated by TCRdb to between 2018 and 2021). Background on the whole study: Donor HLA type was relevant to the analysis, because carriage of CMV infection together with the matching HLA type was indicated by public TCR beta signatures.

Sequencing used an Illumina HiSeq 1500. TCRdb applied fastp at Q25 and MiXCR to the public reads, then kept only in-frame beta chains. Rows with one shared CDR3 protein collapse into an entry with the most common genes and DNA. This sample gives under 200,000 distinct CDR3 sequences in total; roughly a sixth of them show up just once. Around 19% of the sample is held by the ten biggest clonotypes. Points the paper makes about the study in general: Cumulative frequency of public TCR beta family members discriminated carriers of CMV infection plus the relevant HLA type in this cohort and an independent 352-donor cohort. The ex vivo response was dominated by HLA-C-restricted CMV-specific TCR beta clonotypes, which also provided the single most frequent clonotype in two of eight donors.

This TCR was sampled from a human donor in good health (CMV status not recorded). Some clones in this sample may be carry-over from other donors' samples. Sequencing was done on a sample of CD8+ T cells from PBMCs.

In nucleotide form, the sequence is TGTGCCAGCAGTTACATAGGCGACAGGGAAAACACCGGGGAGCTGTTTTTT. This translates into CASSYIGDRENTGELFF. The sequence joins TRBV6-2 or TRBV6-3 to TRBJ2-2; the junction holds 7 bases that match TRBD1. The CDR3 numbers 17 residues from cysteine through phenylalanine. Of the read, only the CDR3 DNA is kept; its 51 bases are in frame from base 1. At the junction V is shortened by 2 bases and J by 2 bases; bases outside the gene matches: 8. CDR1 and CDR2, looked up from the germline V gene, are MNHEY and SVGEGT.